The source of this T cell receptor beta chain is a study of cytomegalovirus exposure and HLA in healthy donors (dated by TCRdb to about 2017). Looking at the study overall: According to a later analysis, the 110 or so validation repertoires were produced on the same platform as the approximately 690 repertoires of the first cohort. The study was designed to test whether signatures of past pathogen exposure could be identified by cataloging public T cell receptors. Besides the first cohort of more than 650 subjects, a separate validation cohort made up of some 110 different subjects was used. High-throughput TCR immunosequencing, statistical association of individual TCRs with disease status, and machine learning were combined to predict cytomegalovirus infection status. Study-level results and caveats: While some public TCRs were present in many individuals, most TCR sequences turned up only very rarely across donors. Of the cluster scores, about 94% were above 0 in a later analysis, which found that TCRs clustered in the first cohort also tended to co-occur in the 130 or so validation repertoires. A total of roughly 160 TCR beta chains were listed by the study as associated with cytomegalovirus. The authors suggested that the approach could potentially be extended to other disease states and immunological phenotypes. The classifier was reported to diagnose cytomegalovirus status with high specificity and sensitivity in both the original cohort and the validation cohort. The validation cohort had no HLA typing available for a later analysis, so co-occurrence within that cohort was assessed over all 120 or so repertoires. In vitro tests confirmed that a few of the cytomegalovirus-associated TCR beta chains recognize cytomegalovirus antigens.

Library method: the immunoSEQ multiplex PCR assay. As for the original processing: A statistical classification framework was developed to diagnose cytomegalovirus status using the catalog of TCR beta chain sequences. TCRdb holds this immuneACCESS table with in-frame rearrangements only. Some clones are missing; in checked studies, unresolved V genes explain under half, and the rest has no known cause. That table supplies the V and J calls and clone size; D and trimming were determined from the DNA. The sample has over 150,000 clones on record, about 88% of them singletons. The ten largest clones represent 20% to 25% of the sample. The sample holds one count of this clone. Its cognate antigen has yet to be identified. Base qualities were left out, and no much larger clone turns up one base away. The donors belonged to the validation cohort of approximately 130 subjects, which was separate from the roughly 680-subject first cohort.

The germline V gene (reference sequence) gives CDR1 as SGHNT and CDR2 as YYREEE. Compared with germline, V lacks 4 bases and J lacks 12 bases; bases without a gene match: 17. The cysteine opens and the phenylalanine closes a CDR3 of 16 amino acids. Only the CDR3 region is kept as DNA, spanning 48 bases read in frame from base 1. The sequence derives from a man aged 18 to 30 in good health and CMV-seropositive. The chain couples TRBV5-4 to TRBJ2-4, and 9 junctional nucleotides match TRBD2. Sample: PBMCs. The sequenced DNA: TGTGCCAGCAGCCCGGCCGGGACTAGCCGGGGGAATTCTCAGTACTTC. It translates as CASSPAGTSRGNSQYF.